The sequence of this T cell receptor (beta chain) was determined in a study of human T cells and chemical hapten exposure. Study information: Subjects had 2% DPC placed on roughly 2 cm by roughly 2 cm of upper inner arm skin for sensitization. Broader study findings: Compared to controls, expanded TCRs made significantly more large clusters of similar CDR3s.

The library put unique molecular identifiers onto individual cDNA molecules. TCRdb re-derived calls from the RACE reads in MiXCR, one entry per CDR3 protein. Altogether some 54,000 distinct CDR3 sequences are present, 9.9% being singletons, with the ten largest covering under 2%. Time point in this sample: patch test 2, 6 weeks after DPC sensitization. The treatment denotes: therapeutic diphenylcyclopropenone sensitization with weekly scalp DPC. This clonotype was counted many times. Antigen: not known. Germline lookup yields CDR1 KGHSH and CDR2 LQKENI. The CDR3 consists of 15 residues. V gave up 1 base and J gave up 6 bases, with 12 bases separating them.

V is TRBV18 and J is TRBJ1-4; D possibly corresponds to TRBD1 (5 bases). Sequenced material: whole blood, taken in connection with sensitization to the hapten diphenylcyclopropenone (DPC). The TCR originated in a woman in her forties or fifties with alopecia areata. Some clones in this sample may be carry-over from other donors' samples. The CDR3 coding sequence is TGTGCCAGCTCACCACGGGACCGCCCGGATGAAAAACTGTTTTTT. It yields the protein CASSPRDRPDEKLFF.